The 30 T cell receptor beta chains below all came from one sample that was sequenced in a study of cytomegalovirus exposure and HLA in healthy donors. The PCR had 60 Vbeta and 13 Jbeta primers. Sequenced by immunoSEQ multiplex PCR; TCRdb stores in-frame clones only, minus some. The top ten hold 1.3% of the sample, which has approximately 150,000 clones, roughly 80% seen once. The sample taken for sequencing was PBMCs. The receptors were gathered from a man aged 50-60 years in good health and CMV-seropositive.

The chain has TRBV6-1 and TRBJ1-1; 8 positions agree with TRBD1. The CDR3 consists of 15 residues. The V gene's germline CDR1 is MNHNS and CDR2 SASEGT. Trimming cost V 5 bases and J 0 bases; bases outside gene matches: 5. The CDR3 here is CASSTGGALNTEAFF. The CDR3 DNA reads as TGTGCCAGCAGTACAGGGGGAGCGCTGAACACTGAAGCTTTCTTT.

This chain connects TRBV6-1 to TRBJ1-2; 9 nucleotides line up with TRBD1. From germline, CDR1 is MNHNS and CDR2 SASEGT. The CDR3 extends over 15 amino acids. V shed 10 bases, J shed 2 bases, and the junction held 11 bases outside the gene matches. DNA for the CDR3: TGTGCCATCGGGGCTTATACAGGGGGCAACTATGGCTACACCTTC. Protein sequence: CAIGAYTGGNYGYTF.

V and J are TRBV5-1 and TRBJ2-1, with TRBD2 matching 7 bases. Trimming cost V 4 bases and J 6 bases; bases outside gene matches: 7. CDR3 length: 14 amino acids. The germline CDR1 and CDR2 sequences are SGHRS and YFSETQ. The CDR3, as DNA: TGCGCCAGCAGCGTCCCTAGCGGAGCCAATGAGCAGTTCTTC. Its translation is CASSVPSGANEQFF.

CDR3 nucleotide sequence: TGTGCCAGTAGTGTTCAAGGGACAGGTAACACTGAAGCTTTCTTT. It specifies CASSVQGTGNTEAFF. V usage is TRBV19 and J usage is TRBJ1-1; 8 bases map to TRBD1. CDR3 length: 15 amino acids. Germline V gene data show CDR1 as LNHDA and CDR2 as SQIVND (reference sequence). V lost 5 bases to trimming and J lost 2 bases; unmatched junction nucleotides: 7.

The V and J genes are TRBV29-1 and TRBJ1-1; a weak D match, TRBD1 (6 bases). CDR1 SQVTM and CDR2 ANQGSEA come from the germline V gene. The CDR3 totals 14 residues. With 6 bases removed from V and 7 bases from J, the gap between germline ends came to 21 bases. In nucleotides, the CDR3 is TGCAGCGTCCTTTCCACAGGGAACAACCTTGAAGCTTTCTTT. Translated, it gives CSVLSTGNNLEAFF.

CDR3 nucleotides: TGTGCCAGCAGCAAAGCGCGGAGAAAGGGGGCGTTTGAGCAGTACTTC. This sequence encodes CASSKARRKGAFEQYF. The gene calls are TRBV21-1 and TRBJ2-7; no DNA check was done on the table's D call, TRBD1. TRBV21-1 represents a pseudogene. The CDR3 sequence is 16 residues long.

CDR3 in DNA: TGTGCCAGCAGTTTATCGGGGGCCAACTATGGCTACACCTTC. Protein product: CASSLSGANYGYTF. This sequence joins TRBV27 and TRBJ1-2; D is perhaps TRBD1 (6 bases). The CDR3 has 14 amino acids. Trimming shortened V by 0 bases and J by 2 bases, and 7 bases separated the two germline ends. Germline V gene data show CDR1 as MNHEY and CDR2 as SMNVEV (reference sequence).

The chain employs TRBV15 and TRBJ1-5; the D gene is possibly TRBD1 (5 bases). CDR1 is LNHNV, CDR2 YYDKDF, per germline (reference sequence). The V and J ends lost 3 bases and 0 bases respectively, with 12 bases between them. The CDR3 consists of 16 residues. CDR3 bases: TGTGCCACCAGCAGGGAGGGACGGACTAGCAATCAGCCCCAGCATTTT. Its translation: CATSREGRTSNQPQHF.

V and J are TRBV5-1 and TRBJ2-1; 8 bases map to TRBD2. The CDR3 spans 15 residues. The germline CDR1 and CDR2 sequences are SGHRS and YFSETQ. V lost 0 bases, J lost 7 bases, and 6 bases stayed unmatched. The CDR3 coding sequence is TGCGCCAGCAGCTTGGCACCCGGGGGGGATAATGAGCAGTTCTTC. Translating gives CASSLAPGGDNEQFF.

This clone has just a few counts. The chain has TRBV5-1 and TRBJ2-5; perhaps TRBD1 as D (6 bases). In germline, CDR1 is SGHRS, CDR2 YFSETQ. The CDR3 extends over 14 amino acids. The V end lost 2 bases, the J end lost 5 bases, and 13 bases lay between the germline ends. The CDR3 DNA reads as TGCGCCAGCAGCTTACCACAGGGCATGGAGACCCAGTACTTC. The encoded protein is CASSLPQGMETQYF. The full variable domain, its missing parts supplied by reference TRBV5-1 and TRBJ2-5, is KAGVTQTPRYLIKTRGQQVTLSCSPISGHRSVSWYQQTPGQGLQFLFEYFSETQRNKGNFPGRFSGRQFSNSRSEMNVSTLELGDSALYLCASSLPQGMETQYFGPGTRLLVL.

V usage is TRBV5-1 and J usage is TRBJ1-1; D possibly corresponds to TRBD1 (5 bases). Per germline, CDR1 SGHRS and CDR2 YFSETQ. The CDR3 runs to 13 residues. Trimming shortened V by 4 bases and J by 5 bases, and 12 bases separated the two germline ends. CDR3 in amino acids: CASSPPQGTEAFF. The DNA of the CDR3 is TGCGCCAGCAGCCCTCCCCAGGGTACTGAAGCTTTCTTT. The variable domain in full, completed from reference TRBV5-1 and TRBJ1-1, reads KAGVTQTPRYLIKTRGQQVTLSCSPISGHRSVSWYQQTPGQGLQFLFEYFSETQRNKGNFPGRFSGRQFSNSRSEMNVSTLELGDSALYLCASSPPQGTEAFFGQGTRLTVV.

The chain combines TRBV6-5 with TRBJ1-1; 8 nucleotides agree with TRBD1. The V gene end was trimmed by 2 bases and the J gene end by 6 bases; junction bases not matched to a gene: 2. Germline V CDR1 and CDR2: MNHEY, SVGAGI. The CDR3 is 13 residues long. CDR3 amino acids: CASSYGTGAEAFF. The CDR3 DNA sequence: TGTGCCAGCAGTTACGGGACAGGCGCTGAAGCTTTCTTT.

The V and J genes are TRBV14 and TRBJ2-7; D gene ambiguous. Per germline, CDR1 SGHDN and CDR2 FVKESK. V was cut by 2 bases and J by 7 bases, with 15 bases left in between. This CDR3 is built from 14 residues. The CDR3 here is CASSQPETPWEQYF. The CDR3 coding sequence is TGTGCCAGCAGCCAACCGGAGACCCCCTGGGAGCAGTACTTC.

In its sample, this clone was seen a few times. The chain joins TRBV23-1 to TRBJ1-1; D may be TRBD1 (5 bases). TRBV23-1 is given ORF status, its function remaining uncertain. The CDR3 has 16 residues. V was pared by 1 base and J by 0 bases, with 12 bases between. Written as DNA, the CDR3 is TGCGCCAGCAGTCAATTCCAGGGTCCAATGAACACTGAAGCTTTCTTT. Translating gives CASSQFQGPMNTEAFF.

CDR3 protein: CATSRASSGPPSYEQYF. DNA for the CDR3: TGTGCCACCAGCAGAGCCTCTTCGGGTCCACCCTCCTACGAGCAGTACTTC. The J gene is TRBJ2-7, the V gene TRBV15; D is ambiguous. Germline CDR1 is LNHNV and CDR2 is YYDKDF (reference sequence). CDR3 size: 17 residues. V was shortened by 1 base and J by 0 bases, with 16 bases between the two germline ends.

The rearrangement joins TRBV5-1 to TRBJ2-3; possibly TRBD1 for D (6 bases). The CDR3 loop spans 15 amino acids. The V gene lost 1 base and the J gene lost 4 bases, with 13 bases spanning the gap. CDR1 SGHRS and CDR2 YFSETQ come from the germline V gene. The CDR3 DNA reads TGCGCCAGCAGCTTGAACGGGCCAGGGGCAGATACGCAGTATTTT. Its protein is CASSLNGPGADTQYF.

This clone was found a few times. The chain uses TRBV13 and TRBJ1-1; a possible D gene is TRBD1 (6 bases). The CDR3 loop spans 15 amino acids. V was trimmed by 4 bases and J by 2 bases, leaving 14 bases between them. The germline V gene has CDR1 PRHDT and CDR2 FYEKMQ (reference sequence). The chain's CDR3 is CASSSPTGTNTEAFF. The DNA of the CDR3 is TGTGCCAGCAGCTCGCCTACAGGGACCAACACTGAAGCTTTCTTT.

This CDR3 reads CATQRGTGHNQPQHF. CDR3 nucleotides: TGTGCCACCCAAAGAGGGACAGGCCATAATCAGCCCCAGCATTTT. The V gene is TRBV15, the J gene TRBJ1-5; TRBD1 matches at 8 bases. This CDR3 contains 15 residues. V shed 8 bases and J 4 bases; nucleotides not matched to a gene: 10. Germline lookup yields CDR1 LNHNV and CDR2 YYDKDF (reference sequence).

This chain connects TRBV6-6 to TRBJ2-2, with TRBD1 identical over 7 bases. From germline, CDR1 is MNHNY and CDR2 SVGAGI (reference sequence). The CDR3 loop spans 13 amino acids. The junction had 5 bases not matched to a gene; V was cut back by 9 bases and J by 4 bases. CDR3 in amino acids: CASNRDSTGELFF. CDR3 coding DNA: TGTGCCAGTAATCGGGACAGCACCGGGGAGCTGTTTTTT.

This rearrangement joins TRBV6-1 to TRBJ2-7, with 10 nucleotides matching TRBD2. V shed 4 bases, J shed 0 bases, and the junction held 3 bases outside the gene matches. There are 15 residues in the CDR3. Germline loops: CDR1 MNHNS, CDR2 SASEGT. The CDR3 nucleotides are TGTGCCAGCAGTGCTAGCGGGGGAGCCTCCTACGAGCAGTACTTC. It specifies CASSASGGASYEQYF.

The gene calls are TRBV14 and TRBJ2-1, with D tentatively TRBD2 (5 bases). CDR3 size: 13 residues. Deletions cut 0 bases from V and 12 bases from J, with 12 bases between. Germline CDR1 reads SGHDN; CDR2 reads FVKESK. The CDR3 loop is CASSQDRGRAQFF. In DNA form, the CDR3 reads TGTGCCAGCAGCCAAGATCGGGGAAGAGCGCAGTTCTTC.

The V gene is TRBV4-1, the J gene TRBJ1-6, with 8 bases identical to TRBD1. V lost 2 bases to trimming and J lost 6 bases; unmatched junction nucleotides: 6. Germline lookup yields CDR1 MGHRA and CDR2 YSYEKL. The CDR3 covers 16 residues. The CDR3 nucleotides read TGCGCCAGCAGCCAATCACCGGACAGGGTTAATTCACCCCTCCACTTT. Translation: CASSQSPDRVNSPLHF.

The chain has TRBV28 and TRBJ1-1; the D gene is possibly TRBD1 (5 bases). Germline CDR1 is MDHEN and CDR2 is SYDVKM. Trimming cost V 4 bases and J 3 bases, with 15 bases left between them. The CDR3 length is 15 residues. The CDR3 coding sequence is TGTGCCAGCAGTTCGTCAGGGAGGTTGGACACTGAAGCTTTCTTT. Translated, it gives CASSSSGRLDTEAFF.

The CDR3 spells CASRLEPSGNTIYF. DNA of the CDR3: TGTGCCAGTAGGCTTGAACCTAGTGGAAACACCATATATTTT. J is TRBJ1-3 and V is TRBV19; D is unclear. This CDR3 has 14 residues. V lost 6 bases to trimming and J lost 3 bases, with 12 bases between them. Per germline, CDR1 LNHDA and CDR2 SQIVND (reference sequence).

The table lists this clone with a few counts. The chain joins TRBV5-5 to TRBJ2-3; a weak D match, TRBD2 (6 bases). V was trimmed by 0 bases and J by 4 bases, leaving 9 bases between them. This CDR3 region has 14 residues. From germline, CDR1 is SGHKS and CDR2 YYEKEE (reference sequence). The CDR3 DNA sequence: TGTGCCAGCAGCTTGGGCGGGGTCGCAGATACGCAGTATTTT. Its translation is CASSLGGVADTQYF.

CDR3 DNA sequence: TGTGCCAGCAGCCGGACAGGGGGTCGGGAGCAGTACTTC. Its translation is CASSRTGGREQYF. The chain uses TRBV28 and TRBJ2-7; TRBD1 agrees at 10 bases. Germline V gives CDR1 MDHEN, CDR2 SYDVKM. The CDR3 contains 13 residues. J was trimmed by 7 bases and V by 6 bases; bases with no gene match: 6.

The CDR3 DNA reads as TGTGCCAGCAGCTTCTATCCCTACGAGCAGTACTTC. Protein: CASSFYPYEQYF. This rearrangement joins TRBV11-2 to TRBJ2-7, with D unresolved. CDR1 is SGHAT and CDR2 is FQNNGV in the germline V gene. This CDR3 is 12 amino acids long. V was pared by 3 bases and J by 2 bases, with 5 bases between.

A few counts support this clone. The chain links TRBV11-1 to TRBJ2-5, with TRBD1 as a possible D gene (5 bases). CDR3 length: 14 amino acids. Trimming left V 5 bases short and J 2 bases short, with 12 bases between. Germline CDR1 reads SGHAT; CDR2 reads FQDESV (reference sequence). The DNA of the CDR3 is TGTGCCAGCAGCCACAACAGGAATCAAGAGACCCAGTACTTC. Protein: CASSHNRNQETQYF. The whole variable domain, filled in from reference TRBV11-1 and TRBJ2-5, reads EAEVAQSPRYKITEKSQAVAFWCDPISGHATLYWYRQILGQGPELLVQFQDESVVDDSQLPKDRFSAERLKGVDSTLKIQPAELGDSAMYLCASSHNRNQETQYFGPGTRLLVL.

The chain recombines TRBV6-5 with TRBJ2-2, with unresolved D. From germline, CDR1 is MNHEY and CDR2 SVGAGI. The V end was cut by 0 bases, the J end by 0 bases, with 8 bases between. The CDR3 runs to 16 residues. The chain's CDR3 is CASSYSRRTNTGELFF. The CDR3 DNA follows: TGTGCCAGCAGTTACTCGCGGCGGACGAACACCGGGGAGCTGTTTTTT.

The genes are TRBV11-2 and TRBJ2-5; 7 bases line up with TRBD1. The V gene's germline CDR1 is SGHAT and CDR2 FQNNGV. The CDR3 sequence is 13 residues long. Germline trimming cut 7 bases from V and 4 bases from J; bases unmatched to any gene: 6. CDR3 DNA sequence: TGTGCCAGCACCCGAGGGGGCATAGAGACCCAGTACTTC. Encoded protein: CASTRGGIETQYF.